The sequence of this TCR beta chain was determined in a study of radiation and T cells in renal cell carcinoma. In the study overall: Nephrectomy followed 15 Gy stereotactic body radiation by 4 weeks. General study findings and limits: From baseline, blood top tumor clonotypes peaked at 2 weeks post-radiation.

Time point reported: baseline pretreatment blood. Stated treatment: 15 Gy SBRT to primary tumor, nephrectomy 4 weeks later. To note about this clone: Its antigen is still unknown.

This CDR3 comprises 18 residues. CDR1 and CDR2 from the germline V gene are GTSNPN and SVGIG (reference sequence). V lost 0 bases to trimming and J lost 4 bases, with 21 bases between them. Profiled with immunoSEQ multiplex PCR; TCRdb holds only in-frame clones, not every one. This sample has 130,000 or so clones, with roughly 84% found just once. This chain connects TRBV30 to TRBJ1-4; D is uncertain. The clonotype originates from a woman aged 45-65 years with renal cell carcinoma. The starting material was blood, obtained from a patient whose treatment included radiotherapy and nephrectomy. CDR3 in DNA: TGTGCCTGGAGTGTACCCGGCGGGGTAGGGCTACGTAATGAAAAACTGTTTTTT. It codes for CAWSVPGGVGLRNEKLFF.